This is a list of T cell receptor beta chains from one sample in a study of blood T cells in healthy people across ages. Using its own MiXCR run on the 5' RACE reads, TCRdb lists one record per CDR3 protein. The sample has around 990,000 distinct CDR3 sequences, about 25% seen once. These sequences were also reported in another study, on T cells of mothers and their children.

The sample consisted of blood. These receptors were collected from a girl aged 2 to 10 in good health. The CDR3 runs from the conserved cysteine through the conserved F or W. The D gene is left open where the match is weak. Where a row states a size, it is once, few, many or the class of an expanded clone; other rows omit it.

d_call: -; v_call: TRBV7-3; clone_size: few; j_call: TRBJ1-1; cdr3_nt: TGTGCCAGCAGCTTAGCCCCTAGACGGGCGCTGAACACTGAAGCTTTCTTT; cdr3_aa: CASSLAPRRALNTEAFF
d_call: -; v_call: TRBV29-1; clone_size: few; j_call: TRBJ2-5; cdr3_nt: TGCAGCGTTCAGGCGACAGGAGAAGAGACCCAGTACTTC; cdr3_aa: CSVQATGEETQYF
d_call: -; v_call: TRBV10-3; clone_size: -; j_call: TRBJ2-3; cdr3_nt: TGTGCCATCAGTGCCTCTACTGCAGCCACAGATACGCAGTATTTT; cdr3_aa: CAISASTAATDTQYF
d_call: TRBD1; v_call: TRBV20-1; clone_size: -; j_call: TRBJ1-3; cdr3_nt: TGCAGTGCTAGGGTTCCAGGGGGCGTTGGAAACACCATATATTTT; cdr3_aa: CSARVPGGVGNTIYF
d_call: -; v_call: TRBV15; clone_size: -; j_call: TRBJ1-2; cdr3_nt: TGTGCCACCAGCGCCCGAAGTTCTACCCTACAGCCCTATGGCTACACCTTC; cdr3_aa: CATSARSSTLQPYGYTF
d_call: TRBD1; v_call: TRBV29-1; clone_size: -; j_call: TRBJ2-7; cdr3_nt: TGCAGCGTCAACCCGGGACAGGGCTCCTACGAGCAGTACTTC; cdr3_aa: CSVNPGQGSYEQYF
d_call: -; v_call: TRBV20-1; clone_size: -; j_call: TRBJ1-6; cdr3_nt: TGCAGTGCTCGGACGGACCTTGAAGCACCCCTCCACTTT; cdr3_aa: CSARTDLEAPLHF
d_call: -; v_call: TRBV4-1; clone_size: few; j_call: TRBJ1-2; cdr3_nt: TGCGCCAGCAGCCAAGAGGGCGGAAACTATGGCTACACCTTC; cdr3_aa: CASSQEGGNYGYTF
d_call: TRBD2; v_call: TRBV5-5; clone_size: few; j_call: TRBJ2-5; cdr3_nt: TGTGCCAGCAGCTTGGGGATCGGGGGGGACCAGTACTTC; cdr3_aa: CASSLGIGGDQYF
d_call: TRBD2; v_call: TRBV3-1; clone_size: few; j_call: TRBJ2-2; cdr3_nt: TGTGCCAGCAGCCAAGGGGGCAGGACTACCAGCGGGAGACTCACCGGGGAGCTGTTTTTT; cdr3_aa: CASSQGGRTTSGRLTGELFF
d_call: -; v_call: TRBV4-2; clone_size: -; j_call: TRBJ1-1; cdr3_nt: TGTGCCAGCAGCCAAGTGGGCCTTGTGGCTTTCTTT; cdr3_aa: CASSQVGLVAFF
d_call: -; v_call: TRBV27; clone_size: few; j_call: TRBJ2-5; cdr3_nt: TGTGCCAGCAGTGGACACTCGTACCAAGAGACCCAGTACTTC; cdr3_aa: CASSGHSYQETQYF
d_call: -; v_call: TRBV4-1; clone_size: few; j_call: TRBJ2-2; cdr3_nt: TGCGCCAGCAGCCAAGGACTAGGAGGAGCCGGGGAGCTGTTTTTT; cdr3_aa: CASSQGLGGAGELFF
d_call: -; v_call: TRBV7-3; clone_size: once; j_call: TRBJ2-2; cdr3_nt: TGTGCCAGCAGCTTAAGGGGGGATTCGAACACCGGGGAGCTGTTTTTT; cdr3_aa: CASSLRGDSNTGELFF
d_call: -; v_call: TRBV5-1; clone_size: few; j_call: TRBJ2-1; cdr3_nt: TGCGCCAGCAGCCAGGACTTAAACAATGAGCAGTTCTTC; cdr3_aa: CASSQDLNNEQFF
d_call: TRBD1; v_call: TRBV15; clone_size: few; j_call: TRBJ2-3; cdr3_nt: TGTGCCACCAGCGGAGGACGGGACAGGGGGATGGATACGCAGTATTTT; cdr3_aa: CATSGGRDRGMDTQYF
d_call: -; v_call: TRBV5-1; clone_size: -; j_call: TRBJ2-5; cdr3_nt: TGCGCCAGCCGCGGGGAAGGAGGGAGGGAGACCCAGTACTTC; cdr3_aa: CASRGEGGRETQYF
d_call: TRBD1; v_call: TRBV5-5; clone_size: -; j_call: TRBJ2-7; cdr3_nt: TGTGCCAGCAGCCCGGACAGGGGGAGGACCTACGAGCAGTACTTC; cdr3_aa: CASSPDRGRTYEQYF
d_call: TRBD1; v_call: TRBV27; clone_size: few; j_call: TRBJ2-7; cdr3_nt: TGTGCCAGCAGTCCTTCAGACAGGGGCTCCTACGAGCAGTACTTC; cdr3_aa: CASSPSDRGSYEQYF
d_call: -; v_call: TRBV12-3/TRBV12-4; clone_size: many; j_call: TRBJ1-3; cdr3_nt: TGTGCCAGCAGTTTCGCAGGAAACACCATATATTTT; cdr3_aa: CASSFAGNTIYF
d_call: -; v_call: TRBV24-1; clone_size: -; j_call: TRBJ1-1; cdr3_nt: TGTGCCACCAGTGATTTGCTAGGTGAAGCTTTCTTT; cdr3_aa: CATSDLLGEAFF
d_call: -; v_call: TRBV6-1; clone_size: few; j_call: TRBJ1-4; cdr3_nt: TGTGCCAGCAGTGTATTCCTGGTTCGGGAAAAACTGTTTTTT; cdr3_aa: CASSVFLVREKLFF
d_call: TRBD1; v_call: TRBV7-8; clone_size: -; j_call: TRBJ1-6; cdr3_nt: TGTGCCAGCAGCTTAGTGCGACAGGGGGGGGATAATTCACCCCTCCACTTT; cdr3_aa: CASSLVRQGGDNSPLHF
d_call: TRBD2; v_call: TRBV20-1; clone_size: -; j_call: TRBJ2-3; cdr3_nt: TGCAGTGCCCAAGCGGGAGGTTTGCTAGATACGCAGTATTTT; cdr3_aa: CSAQAGGLLDTQYF
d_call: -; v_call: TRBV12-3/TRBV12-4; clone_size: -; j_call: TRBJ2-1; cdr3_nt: TGTGCCAGCAGTTTGACTACCACACAGCAGTTCTTC; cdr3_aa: CASSLTTTQQFF
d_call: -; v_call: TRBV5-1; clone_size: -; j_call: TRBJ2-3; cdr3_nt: TGCGCCAGTTATACGCAGTATTTT; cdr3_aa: CASYTQYF
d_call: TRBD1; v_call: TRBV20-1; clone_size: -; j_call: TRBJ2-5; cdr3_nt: TGCAGTGCTAGTCGTAAGGGGGCGGTGGAGACCCAGTACTTC; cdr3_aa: CSASRKGAVETQYF
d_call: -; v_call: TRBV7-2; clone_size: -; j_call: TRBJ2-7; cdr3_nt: TGTGCCAGCAGCTTGGCCCCTGGGGAGCTGTTGGGTGAGCAGTACTTC; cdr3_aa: CASSLAPGELLGEQYF
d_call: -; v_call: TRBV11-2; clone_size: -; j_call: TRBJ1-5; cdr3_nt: TGTGCCAGCAGCTTAGATCAGGGCCGAAATCAGCCCCAGCATTTT; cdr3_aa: CASSLDQGRNQPQHF
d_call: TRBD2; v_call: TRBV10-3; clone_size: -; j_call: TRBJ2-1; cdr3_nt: TGTGCCATCAGTTGGACTAGCGGGAAGGATGAGCAGCTCTTC; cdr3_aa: CAISWTSGKDEQLF
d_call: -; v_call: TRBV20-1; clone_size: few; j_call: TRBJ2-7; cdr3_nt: TGCAGTGCTAGAGGTGTCACTTACTACGAGCAGTACTTC; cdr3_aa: CSARGVTYYEQYF
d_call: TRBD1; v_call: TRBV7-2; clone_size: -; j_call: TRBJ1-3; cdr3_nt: TGTGCCAGCAGCTACTACAGGGGGCAAAGGGGAAACACCATATATTTT; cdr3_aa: CASSYYRGQRGNTIYF
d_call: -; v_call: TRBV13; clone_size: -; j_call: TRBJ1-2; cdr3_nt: TGTGCCAGCAGCTTAGGATCCGGGGAGAAAAACGGCTACACCTTC; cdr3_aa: CASSLGSGEKNGYTF
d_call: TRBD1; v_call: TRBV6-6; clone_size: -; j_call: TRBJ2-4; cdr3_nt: TGTGCCAGCAGTTACTCCTATCCGGGACAGGGCCAAAATCTTCACTTC; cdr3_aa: CASSYSYPGQGQNLHF
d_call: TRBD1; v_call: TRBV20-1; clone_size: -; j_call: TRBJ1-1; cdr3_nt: TGCAGTGCTAGAGACGCCGGGACAGGGGGGTGGAACACTGAAGCTTTCTTT; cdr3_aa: CSARDAGTGGWNTEAFF
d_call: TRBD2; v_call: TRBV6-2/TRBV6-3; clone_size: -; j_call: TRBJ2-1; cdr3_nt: TGTGCCAGCAGTACCGGACTAGTCAGGTCCTACAATGAGCAGTTCTTC; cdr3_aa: CASSTGLVRSYNEQFF
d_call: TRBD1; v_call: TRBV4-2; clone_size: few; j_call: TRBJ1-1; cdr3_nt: TGTGCCAGCAGCCAAGGGTCAGGGGGCGAGGGTGAAGCTTTCTTT; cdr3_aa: CASSQGSGGEGEAFF
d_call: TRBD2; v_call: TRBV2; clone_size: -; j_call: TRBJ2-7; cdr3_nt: TGTGCCAGCAGTGATGCAGCGGGGGGGCCTGGGGAGCAGTACTTC; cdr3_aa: CASSDAAGGPGEQYF
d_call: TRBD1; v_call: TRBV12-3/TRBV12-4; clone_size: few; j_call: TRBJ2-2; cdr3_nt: TGTGCCAGCACGGGACAGGGGAACGGGGAGCTGTTTTTT; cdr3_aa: CASTGQGNGELFF
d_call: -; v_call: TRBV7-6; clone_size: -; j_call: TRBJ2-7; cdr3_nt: TGTGCCAGCAGCTTAAGTATTTCGAGAGAGCAGTACTTC; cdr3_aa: CASSLSISREQYF
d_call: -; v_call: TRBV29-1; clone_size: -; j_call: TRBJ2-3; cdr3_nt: TGCAGCGTTATTTCAGGGTTCACAGATACGCAGTATTTT; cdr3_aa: CSVISGFTDTQYF
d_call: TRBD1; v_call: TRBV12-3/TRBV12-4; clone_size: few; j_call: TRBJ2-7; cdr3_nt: TGTGCCAGCAGTTTCCAGGGGGCAACCTACGAGCAGTACTTC; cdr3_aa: CASSFQGATYEQYF
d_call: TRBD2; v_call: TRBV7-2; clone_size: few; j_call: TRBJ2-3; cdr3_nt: TGTGCCAGCAGCTTAGACGCTAGCGGGCCGCATACAGATACGCAGTATTTT; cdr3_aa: CASSLDASGPHTDTQYF
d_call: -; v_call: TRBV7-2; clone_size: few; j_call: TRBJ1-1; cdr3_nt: TGTGCCAGCAGCTTAGTCTTTGTGACGAACACTGAAGCTTTCTTT; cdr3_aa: CASSLVFVTNTEAFF
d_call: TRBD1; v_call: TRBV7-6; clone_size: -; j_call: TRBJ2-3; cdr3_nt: TGTGCCAGCAGCTCCCCCGGGGGACAGGGCACAGATACGCAGTATTTT; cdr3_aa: CASSSPGGQGTDTQYF
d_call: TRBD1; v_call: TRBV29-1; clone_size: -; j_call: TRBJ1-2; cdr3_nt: TGCAGCGTTCATAGCCCGACAGGGCAAGGCTACACCTTC; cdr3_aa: CSVHSPTGQGYTF
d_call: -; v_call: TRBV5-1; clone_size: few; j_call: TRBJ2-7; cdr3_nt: TGCGCCAGCAGCTTGCGGGGCCGGGGACGCTCCTACGAGCAGTACTTC; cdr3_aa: CASSLRGRGRSYEQYF
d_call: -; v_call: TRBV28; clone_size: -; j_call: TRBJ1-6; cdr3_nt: TGTGCCAGCAGTTTATCCCTCCTCATGATTTCACCCCTCCACTTT; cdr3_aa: CASSLSLLMISPLHF
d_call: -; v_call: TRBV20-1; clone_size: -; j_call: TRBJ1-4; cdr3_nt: TGCAGTGCTATCCGGGTGGGGGGGACTAATGAAAAACTGTTTTTT; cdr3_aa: CSAIRVGGTNEKLFF
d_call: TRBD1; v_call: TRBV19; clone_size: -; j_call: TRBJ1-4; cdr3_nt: TGTGCCAGTACCGACAGGGTTGAAAAACTGTTTTTT; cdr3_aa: CASTDRVEKLFF
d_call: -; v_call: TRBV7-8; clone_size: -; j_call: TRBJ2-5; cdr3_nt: TGTGCCAGCAGCTTTCCGCCTCAAGAGACCCAGTACTTC; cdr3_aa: CASSFPPQETQYF
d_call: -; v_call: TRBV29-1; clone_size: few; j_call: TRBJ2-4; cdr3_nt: TGCAGCGTTGCGGGAGAAATCGGCAACATTCAGTACTTC; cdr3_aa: CSVAGEIGNIQYF
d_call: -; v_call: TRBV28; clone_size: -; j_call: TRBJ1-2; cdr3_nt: TGTGCCAGCAGAAAATCAGGGTCCAAGGAGGGAGGCTACACCTTC; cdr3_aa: CASRKSGSKEGGYTF
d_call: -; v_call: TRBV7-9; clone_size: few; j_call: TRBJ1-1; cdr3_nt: TGTGCCAGCAGCTTAGGGGCAGCTAACACTGAAGCTTTCTTT; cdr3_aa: CASSLGAANTEAFF
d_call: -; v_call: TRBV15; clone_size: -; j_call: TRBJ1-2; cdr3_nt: TGTGCCACCAGCAGAGAACCGGGGGATAACTATGGCTACACCTTC; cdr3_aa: CATSREPGDNYGYTF